A selection of T cell receptor beta chains follows, all from one sample in a study of human thymus T cells. TCRdb keeps only in-frame clones here, not all; method: immunoSEQ multiplex PCR. Found here are around 120,000 clones, approximately 96% of them singletons; the top ten hold around 0.025%. The sequencing input was thymus tissue. The receptors come from a boy younger than two with a congenital heart defect but otherwise immunologically healthy. Both conserved end residues are part of each CDR3. The order of the fields is D gene, clone size, V gene, J gene, CDR3 protein, CDR3 DNA. The D gene is left open where the match is weak. Rows may omit the clone size; those that give it use once, few, many or a size class.

TRBD2	-	TRBV19	TRBJ2-7	CASSWGGAYEQYF	TGTGCCAGTAGTTGGGGGGGGGCCTACGAGCAGTACTTC
TRBD1	-	TRBV10-3	TRBJ2-7	CAISERGQGIDEQYF	TGTGCCATCAGTGAGAGGGGACAGGGGATCGACGAGCAGTACTTC
-	once	TRBV13	TRBJ1-3	CASSPPGAHTIYF	TGTGCCAGCAGCCCCCCGGGGGCGCACACCATATATTTT
TRBD2	-	TRBV11-2	TRBJ2-5	CASSLKQRGNQETQYF	TGTGCCAGCAGCTTAAAACAGCGGGGGAACCAAGAGACCCAGTACTTC
-	-	TRBV7-2	TRBJ2-7	CASSLVIHGLQYF	TGTGCCAGCAGCCTGGTGATACACGGACTACAGTACTTC
-	-	TRBV28	TRBJ2-7	CASSRIRDKQGYEQYF	TGTGCCAGCAGCAGGATCCGGGACAAACAGGGATACGAGCAGTACTTC
-	-	TRBV27	TRBJ2-7	CASSYEQYF	TGTGCCAGCAGCTACGAGCAGTACTTC
TRBD2	-	TRBV5-4	TRBJ2-3	CASSSGLAELTDTQYF	TGTGCCAGCAGCTCCGGACTAGCGGAACTCACAGATACGCAGTATTTT
-	-	TRBV18	TRBJ2-3	CASSHEVDTQYF	TGTGCCAGCTCACACGAGGTGGATACGCAGTATTTT
TRBD1	-	TRBV30	TRBJ1-1	CAWSTELTGQGDFMNTEAFF	TGTGCCTGGAGTACTGAACTTACGGGACAGGGCGATTTTATGAACACTGAAGCTTTCTTT
-	-	TRBV6-6	TRBJ2-3	CASSYYVTKGDTQYF	TGTGCCAGCAGTTACTACGTCACGAAGGGAGATACGCAGTATTTT
TRBD1	-	TRBV11-2	TRBJ2-7	CASSLVGQGAGEQYF	TGTGCCAGCAGCTTAGTTGGCCAGGGGGCGGGGGAGCAGTACTTC
TRBD2	-	TRBV19	TRBJ2-3	CASTSSGTAYTDTQYF	TGTGCCAGTACCTCGAGCGGGACTGCCTACACAGATACGCAGTATTTT
TRBD1	-	TRBV6-5	TRBJ1-1	CASSYVTGGYTEAFF	TGTGCCAGCAGTTACGTCACAGGGGGATACACTGAAGCTTTCTTT
TRBD2	-	TRBV30	TRBJ2-7	CAWSGGSYEQYF	TGTGCCTGGAGTGGCGGGAGCTACGAGCAGTACTTC
TRBD2	-	TRBV6-5	TRBJ2-1	CASSYSLAGNEQFF	TGTGCCAGCAGTTATTCCCTAGCGGGCAATGAGCAGTTCTTC
TRBD2	few	TRBV6-1	TRBJ2-1	CASSPRLAVLFF	TGTGCCAGCAGTCCGAGACTAGCAGTCTTGTTCTTC
-	-	TRBV6-1	TRBJ1-5	CASRVSGRDQPQHF	TGTGCCAGCAGGGTGTCCGGGAGGGATCAGCCCCAGCATTTT
TRBD1	-	TRBV4-3	TRBJ1-2	CASSQGPTGKGDYGYTF	TGCGCCAGCAGCCAGGGACCGACAGGGAAAGGGGACTATGGCTACACCTTC
-	-	TRBV28	TRBJ1-2	CASLPGDVRQAGYGYTF	TGTGCCAGCCTCCCAGGGGATGTAAGACAGGCGGGCTATGGCTACACCTTC
-	-	TRBV15	TRBJ1-5	CATSRDPTHRESGSNQPQHF	TGTGCCACCAGCAGAGACCCCACCCACCGCGAATCCGGGAGCAATCAGCCCCAGCATTTT
TRBD2	-	TRBV7-9	TRBJ2-7	CASSSSGGDRDEQYF	TGTGCCAGCAGTAGTAGCGGGGGGGACCGGGACGAGCAGTACTTC
-	-	TRBV7-9	TRBJ1-4	CASSLSTDEESEKLFF	TGTGCCAGCAGCTTAAGCACGGATGAAGAGTCTGAAAAACTGTTTTTT
-	once	TRBV5-1	TRBJ1-2	CASSLLTGGISYTF	TGCGCCAGCAGCTTGCTCACAGGAGGAATAAGCTACACCTTC
-	-	TRBV11-3	TRBJ2-7	CASSPLPGNEQYF	TGTGCCAGCAGCCCCTTACCGGGGAACGAGCAGTACTTC
-	few	TRBV6-7	TRBJ1-1	CASRTATEAFF	TGTGCCTCTAGGACTGCGACTGAAGCTTTCTTT
-	-	TRBV28	TRBJ1-2	CASSLGRHGYTF	TGTGCCAGCAGTTTAGGGAGACATGGCTACACCTTC
-	-	TRBV7-8	TRBJ2-2	CASSVDSPNTGELFF	TGTGCCAGCAGCGTCGACAGCCCGAACACCGGGGAGCTGTTTTTT
-	-	TRBV25-1	TRBJ2-7	CASRASGPRGVDEQYF	TGTGCCAGCAGGGCGTCGGGCCCACGAGGTGTCGACGAGCAGTACTTC
-	-	TRBV7-9	TRBJ1-1	CASSWDPTEAFF	TGTGCCAGCAGCTGGGACCCCACTGAAGCTTTCTTT
TRBD2	-	TRBV19	TRBJ2-3	CASSIPQRGVSRDTQYF	TGTGCCAGTAGTATCCCCCAGCGGGGGGTGAGTCGAGATACGCAGTATTTT
-	-	TRBV13	TRBJ2-5	CASSYRGSRETQYF	TGTGCCAGCAGCTATCGGGGGTCGCGGGAGACCCAGTACTTC
TRBD2	-	TRBV4-1	TRBJ2-5	CASSSGTSGGNQETQYF	TGCGCCAGCAGCTCCGGGACTAGCGGGGGTAACCAAGAGACCCAGTACTTC
TRBD2	-	TRBV7-2	TRBJ2-5	CASSLAGAGGYQETQYF	TGTGCCAGCAGCTTAGCTGGGGCGGGGGGGTACCAAGAGACCCAGTACTTC
TRBD2	-	TRBV10-3	TRBJ2-3	CAIRTSGGYTDTQYF	TGTGCCATCAGGACTAGCGGGGGCTACACAGATACGCAGTATTTT
TRBD1	-	TRBV7-6	TRBJ2-1	CASSSPGQGRYNEQFF	TGTGCCAGCAGCTCGCCGGGACAGGGGAGGTACAATGAGCAGTTCTTC
-	-	TRBV5-6	TRBJ2-3	CASSLLRVIPDTQYF	TGTGCCAGCAGCCTCCTTAGGGTCATCCCAGATACGCAGTATTTT